The present entry profiles one TCR beta chain with its context. CDR3 length: 15 residues. Germline CDR1 and CDR2: MNHEY and SVGAGI. Trimming took 0 bases from V and 2 from J, leaving 10 bases between them. The entry originates in a study of blood T cell repertoires in COVID-19. At the level of the study: Whether acute or convalescent, the COVID-19 samples came from the United States, Italy and Spain. Sample material is recorded as cDNA or gDNA derived from T cells, B-cell-depleted T cells, or PBMCs.

As originally analysed: Amplification with reference gene primers provided the estimates of nucleated cell counts. TCRdb keeps only in-frame clones here, not all; method: immunoSEQ multiplex PCR. Clonal size and the V and J genes are those of that table, whereas D and trimming came from the DNA. The table lists under 140,000 clones, roughly 76% of them singletons. The chain is built from TRBV6-5 and TRBJ1-2, with a possible D match to TRBD1 (5 bases). This TCR came from a woman aged 55-75 years with acute or convalescent COVID-19. Sequenced material: peripheral blood. CDR3 sequence reads: CASSYSGKGNYGYTF. The CDR3 DNA sequence: TGTGCCAGCAGTTACTCGGGGAAGGGGAACTATGGCTACACCTTC.